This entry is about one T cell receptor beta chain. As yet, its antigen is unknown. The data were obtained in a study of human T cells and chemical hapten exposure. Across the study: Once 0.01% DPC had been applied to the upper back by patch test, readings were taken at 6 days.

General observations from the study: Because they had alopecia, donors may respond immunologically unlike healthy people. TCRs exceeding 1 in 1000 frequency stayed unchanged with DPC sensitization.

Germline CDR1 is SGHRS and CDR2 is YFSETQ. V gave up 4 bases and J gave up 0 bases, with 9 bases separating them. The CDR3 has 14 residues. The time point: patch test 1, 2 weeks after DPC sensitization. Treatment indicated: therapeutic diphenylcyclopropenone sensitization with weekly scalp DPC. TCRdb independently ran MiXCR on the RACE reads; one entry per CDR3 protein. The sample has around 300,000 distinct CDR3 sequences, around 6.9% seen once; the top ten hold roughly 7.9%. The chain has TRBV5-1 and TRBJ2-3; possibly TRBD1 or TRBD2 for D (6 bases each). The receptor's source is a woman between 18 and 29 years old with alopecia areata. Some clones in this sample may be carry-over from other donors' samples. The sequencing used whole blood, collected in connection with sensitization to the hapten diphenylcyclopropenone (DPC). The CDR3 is CASSQGRSTDTQYF. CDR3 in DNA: TGCGCCAGCAGCCAGGGGAGGAGCACAGATACGCAGTATTTT.